This record covers a single T cell receptor beta chain. The antigen is not known. The germline gives CDR1 MDHEN, CDR2 SYDVKM. The V gene lost 6 bases and the J gene lost 4 bases, with 25 bases spanning the gap. The CDR3 loop spans 17 amino acids. Assay: immunoSEQ multiplex PCR; the TCRdb copy retains only in-frame clones and omits some. This table holds roughly 51,000 clones, roughly 78% found once. Time point specified: pretreatment peripheral blood. The data stem from a study of PD-L1 blockade in urothelial cancer. Study background: Blood analysis took place 3 weeks (second dose) and 6 weeks after treatment start.

Study observations and caveats: Survival was better when pretreatment blood TCR clonality fell below the median.

Sequences were derived from PBMCs, sampled around atezolizumab (anti-PD-L1) treatment. The origin of this receptor is an older man with urothelial cancer. The genes are TRBV28 and TRBJ2-7; tentatively, D is TRBD2 (7 bases). In DNA form, the CDR3 reads TGTGCCAGCAGCGGGGGGCGGGTAGGTAAGCGGGAATACGAGCAGTACTTC. Protein sequence: CASSGGRVGKREYEQYF. Using reference TRBV28 and TRBJ2-7 for the parts outside the CDR3, the full variable domain is DVKVTQSSRYLVKRTGEKVFLECVQDMDHENMFWYRQDPGLGLRLIYFSYDVKMKEKGDIPEGYSVSREKKERFSLILESASTNQTSMYLCASSGGRVGKREYEQYFGPGTRLTVT.